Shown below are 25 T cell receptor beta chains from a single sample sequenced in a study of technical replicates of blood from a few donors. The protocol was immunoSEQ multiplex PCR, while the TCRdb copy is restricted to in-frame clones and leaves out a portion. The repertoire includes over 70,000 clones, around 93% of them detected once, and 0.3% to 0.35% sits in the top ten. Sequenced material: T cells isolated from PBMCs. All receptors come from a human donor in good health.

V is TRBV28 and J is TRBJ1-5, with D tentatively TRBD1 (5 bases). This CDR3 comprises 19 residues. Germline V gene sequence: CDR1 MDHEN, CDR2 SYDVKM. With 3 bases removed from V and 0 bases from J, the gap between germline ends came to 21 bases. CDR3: CASSLGPYRVVGSNQPQHF. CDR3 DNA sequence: TGTGCCAGCAGTTTGGGGCCCTATAGGGTGGTCGGTAGCAATCAGCCCCAGCATTTT.

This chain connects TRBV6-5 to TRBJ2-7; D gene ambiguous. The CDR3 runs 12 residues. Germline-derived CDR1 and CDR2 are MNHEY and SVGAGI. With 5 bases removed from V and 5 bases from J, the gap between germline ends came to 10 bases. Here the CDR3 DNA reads TGTGCCAGCAGTCCGATGTCTAACGAGCAGTACTTC. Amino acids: CASSPMSNEQYF.

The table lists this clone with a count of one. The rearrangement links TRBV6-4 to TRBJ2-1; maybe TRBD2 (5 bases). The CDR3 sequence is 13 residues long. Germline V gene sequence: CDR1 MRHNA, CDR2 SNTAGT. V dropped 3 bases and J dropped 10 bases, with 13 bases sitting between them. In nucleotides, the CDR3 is TGTGCCAGCAGTGAGGAGGTGGGAATGGAGCAGTTCTTC. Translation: CASSEEVGMEQFF.

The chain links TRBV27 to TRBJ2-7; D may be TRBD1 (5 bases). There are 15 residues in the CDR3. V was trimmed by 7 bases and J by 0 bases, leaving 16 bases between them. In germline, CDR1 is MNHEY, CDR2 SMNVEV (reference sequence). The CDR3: CASTVTGTGSYEQYF. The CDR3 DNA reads TGTGCCAGCACAGTTACGGGTACAGGCTCCTACGAGCAGTACTTC.

The DNA for the CDR3 is TGCGCCAGCAGCCCTACAGGTGGCTACACCTTC. It yields the protein CASSPTGGYTF. This chain links TRBV5-1 with TRBJ1-2, with D tentatively TRBD1 (5 bases). Germline V CDR1 and CDR2: SGHRS, YFSETQ. V lost 4 bases and J lost 7, with 8 bases in between. The CDR3 is 11 amino acids.

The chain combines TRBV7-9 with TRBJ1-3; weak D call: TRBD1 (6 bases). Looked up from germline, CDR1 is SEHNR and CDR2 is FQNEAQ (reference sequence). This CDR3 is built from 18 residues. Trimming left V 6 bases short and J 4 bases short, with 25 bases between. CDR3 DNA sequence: TGTGCCAGCAGGCCCGCACTCCAGGGGTTCGGCGCCGGAAACACCATATATTTT. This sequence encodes CASRPALQGFGAGNTIYF.

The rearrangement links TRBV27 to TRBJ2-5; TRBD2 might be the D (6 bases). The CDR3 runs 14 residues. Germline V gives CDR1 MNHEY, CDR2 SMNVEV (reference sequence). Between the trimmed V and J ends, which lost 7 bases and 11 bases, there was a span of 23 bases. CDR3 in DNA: TGTGCCAGCAAGTACTCCGGGACCGCGGAGGGGCAGTACTTC. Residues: CASKYSGTAEGQYF.

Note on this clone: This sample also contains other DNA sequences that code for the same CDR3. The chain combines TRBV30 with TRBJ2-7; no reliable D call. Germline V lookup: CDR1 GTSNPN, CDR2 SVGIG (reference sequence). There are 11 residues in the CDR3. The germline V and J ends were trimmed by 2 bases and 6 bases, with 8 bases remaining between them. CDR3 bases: TGTGCCTGGAGTTCCGGCGGCGAGCAGTACTTC. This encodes CAWSSGGEQYF.

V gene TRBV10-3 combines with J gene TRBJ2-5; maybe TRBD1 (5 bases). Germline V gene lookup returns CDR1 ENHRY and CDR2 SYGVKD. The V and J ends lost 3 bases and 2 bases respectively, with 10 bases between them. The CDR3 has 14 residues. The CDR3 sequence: CAISDLDSQETQYF. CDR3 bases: TGTGCCATCAGTGATTTAGACAGTCAAGAGACCCAGTACTTC.

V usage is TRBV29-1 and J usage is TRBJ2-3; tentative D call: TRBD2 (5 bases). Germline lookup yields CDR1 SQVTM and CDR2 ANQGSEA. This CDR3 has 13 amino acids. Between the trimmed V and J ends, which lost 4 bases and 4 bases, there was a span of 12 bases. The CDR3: CSVGISGSDTQYF. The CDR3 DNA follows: TGCAGCGTTGGCATTTCGGGGTCAGATACGCAGTATTTT.

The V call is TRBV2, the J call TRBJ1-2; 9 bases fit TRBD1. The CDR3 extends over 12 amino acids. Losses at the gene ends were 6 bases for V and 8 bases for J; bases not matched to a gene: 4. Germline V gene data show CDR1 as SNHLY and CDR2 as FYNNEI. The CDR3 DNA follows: TGTGCCAGCAGCCGGACAGGGGAGGGCTACACCTTC. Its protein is CASSRTGEGYTF.

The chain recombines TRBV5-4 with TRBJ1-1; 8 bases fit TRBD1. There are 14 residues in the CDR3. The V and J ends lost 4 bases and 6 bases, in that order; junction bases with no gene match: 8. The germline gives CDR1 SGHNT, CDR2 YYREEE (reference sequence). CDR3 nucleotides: TGTGCCAGCAGCCTTGACAGGGGAGGCCCTGAAGCTTTCTTT. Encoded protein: CASSLDRGGPEAFF.

The CDR3 reads CASSLGGGGGNTIYF. The CDR3 coding sequence is TGTGCCAGCAGTTTGGGGGGAGGTGGTGGAAACACCATATATTTT. The J gene is TRBJ1-3, the V gene TRBV27, with D perhaps TRBD1 (5 bases). V lost 3 bases and J lost 3, with 12 bases in between. Germline assignment: CDR1 MNHEY and CDR2 SMNVEV (reference sequence). This CDR3 spans 15 amino acids.

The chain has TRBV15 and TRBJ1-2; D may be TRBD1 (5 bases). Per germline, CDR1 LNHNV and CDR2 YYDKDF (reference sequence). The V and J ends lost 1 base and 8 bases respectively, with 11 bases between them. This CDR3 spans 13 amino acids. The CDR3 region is CATSRGPDSGYTF. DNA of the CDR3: TGTGCCACCAGCAGAGGACCCGACAGCGGCTACACCTTC. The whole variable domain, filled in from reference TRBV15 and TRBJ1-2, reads DAMVIQNPRYQVTQFGKPVTLSCSQTLNHNVMYWYQQKSSQAPKLLFHYYDKDFNNEADTPDNFQSRRPNTSFCFLDIRSPGLGDTAMYLCATSRGPDSGYTFGSGTRLTVV.

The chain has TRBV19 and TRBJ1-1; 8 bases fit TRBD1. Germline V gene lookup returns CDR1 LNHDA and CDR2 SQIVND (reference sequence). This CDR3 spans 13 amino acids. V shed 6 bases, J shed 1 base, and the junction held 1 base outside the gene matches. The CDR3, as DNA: TGTGCCAGTAGAGGGACAGGGAACACTGAAGCTTTCTTT. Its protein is CASRGTGNTEAFF.

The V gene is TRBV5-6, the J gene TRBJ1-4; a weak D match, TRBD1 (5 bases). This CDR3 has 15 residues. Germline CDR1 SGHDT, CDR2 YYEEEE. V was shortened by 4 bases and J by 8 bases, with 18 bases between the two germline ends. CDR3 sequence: CASSIRQMRDEKLFF. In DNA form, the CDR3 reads TGTGCCAGCAGCATCCGACAGATGCGGGACGAAAAACTGTTTTTT.

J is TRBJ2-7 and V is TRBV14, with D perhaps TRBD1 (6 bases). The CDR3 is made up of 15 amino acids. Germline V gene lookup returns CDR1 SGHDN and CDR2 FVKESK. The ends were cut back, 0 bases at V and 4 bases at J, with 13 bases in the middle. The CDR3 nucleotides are TGTGCCAGCAGCCAAGATCCGGGACACCTGTACGAGCAGTACTTC. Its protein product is CASSQDPGHLYEQYF.

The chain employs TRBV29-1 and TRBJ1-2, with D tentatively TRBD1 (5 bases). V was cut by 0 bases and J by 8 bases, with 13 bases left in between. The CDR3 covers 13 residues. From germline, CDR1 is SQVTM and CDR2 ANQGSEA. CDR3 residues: CSVEEMWGYGYTF. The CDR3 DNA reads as TGCAGCGTTGAAGAGATGTGGGGCTACGGCTACACCTTC.

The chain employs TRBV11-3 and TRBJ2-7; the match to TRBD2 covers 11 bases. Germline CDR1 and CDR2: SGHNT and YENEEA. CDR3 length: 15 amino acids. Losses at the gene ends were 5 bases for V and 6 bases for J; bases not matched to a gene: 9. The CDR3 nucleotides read TGTGCCAGCAGCCAGGAGGGACTAGCGGCTCGCGAGCAGTACTTC. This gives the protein CASSQEGLAAREQYF.

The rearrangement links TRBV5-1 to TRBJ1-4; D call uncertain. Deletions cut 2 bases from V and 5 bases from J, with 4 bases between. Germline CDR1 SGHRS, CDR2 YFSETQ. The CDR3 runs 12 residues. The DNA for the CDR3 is TGCGCCAGCAGCTTACAGAATGAAAAACTGTTTTTT. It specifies CASSLQNEKLFF.

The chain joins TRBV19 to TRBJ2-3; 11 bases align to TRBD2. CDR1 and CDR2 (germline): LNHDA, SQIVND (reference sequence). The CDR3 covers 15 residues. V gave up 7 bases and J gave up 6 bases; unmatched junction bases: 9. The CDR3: CASKPQLAGADTQYF. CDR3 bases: TGTGCCAGTAAACCCCAACTAGCGGGAGCGGATACGCAGTATTTT. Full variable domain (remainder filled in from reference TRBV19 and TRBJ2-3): DGGITQSPKYLFRKEGQNVTLSCEQNLNHDAMYWYRQDPGQGLRLIYYSQIVNDFQKGDIAEGYSVSREKKESFPLTVTSAQKNPTAFYLCASKPQLAGADTQYFGPGTRLTVL.

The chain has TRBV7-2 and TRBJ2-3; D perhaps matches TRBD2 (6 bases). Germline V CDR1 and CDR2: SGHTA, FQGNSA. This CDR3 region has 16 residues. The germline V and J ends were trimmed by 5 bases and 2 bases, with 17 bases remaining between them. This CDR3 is CASSLRAGLNTDTQYF. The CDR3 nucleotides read TGTGCCAGCAGCCTGAGGGCGGGACTTAACACAGATACGCAGTATTTT.

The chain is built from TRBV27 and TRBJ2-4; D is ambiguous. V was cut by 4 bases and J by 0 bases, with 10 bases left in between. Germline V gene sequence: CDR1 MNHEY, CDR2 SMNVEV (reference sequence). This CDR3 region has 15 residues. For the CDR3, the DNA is TGTGCCAGCAGTTCACCAGAAATAGCCAAAAACATTCAGTACTTC. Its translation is CASSSPEIAKNIQYF.

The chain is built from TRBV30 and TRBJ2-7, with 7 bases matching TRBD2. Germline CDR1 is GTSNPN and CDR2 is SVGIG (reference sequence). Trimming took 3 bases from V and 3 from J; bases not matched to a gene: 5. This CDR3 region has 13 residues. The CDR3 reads CAWRGGTFYEQYF. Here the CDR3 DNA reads TGTGCCTGGAGGGGGGGGACTTTCTACGAGCAGTACTTC.

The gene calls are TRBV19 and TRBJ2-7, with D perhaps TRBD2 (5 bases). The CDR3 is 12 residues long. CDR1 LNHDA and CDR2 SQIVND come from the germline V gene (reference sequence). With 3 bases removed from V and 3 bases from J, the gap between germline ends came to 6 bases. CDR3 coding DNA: TGTGCCAGTAGTATGGCGGGCTACGAGCAGTACTTC. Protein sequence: CASSMAGYEQYF. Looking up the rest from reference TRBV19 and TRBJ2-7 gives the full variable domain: DGGITQSPKYLFRKEGQNVTLSCEQNLNHDAMYWYRQDPGQGLRLIYYSQIVNDFQKGDIAEGYSVSREKKESFPLTVTSAQKNPTAFYLCASSMAGYEQYFGPGTRLTVT.